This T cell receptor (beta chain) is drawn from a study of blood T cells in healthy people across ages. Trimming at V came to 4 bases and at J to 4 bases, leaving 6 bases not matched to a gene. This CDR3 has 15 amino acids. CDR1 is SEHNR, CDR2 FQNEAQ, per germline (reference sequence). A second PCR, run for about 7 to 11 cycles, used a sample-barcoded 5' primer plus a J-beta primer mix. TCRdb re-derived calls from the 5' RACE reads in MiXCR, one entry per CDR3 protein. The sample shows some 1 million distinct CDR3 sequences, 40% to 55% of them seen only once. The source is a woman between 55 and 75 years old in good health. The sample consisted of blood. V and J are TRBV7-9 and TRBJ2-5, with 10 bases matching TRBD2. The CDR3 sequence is CASSSGTSALETQYF. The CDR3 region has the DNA TGTGCCAGCAGCTCCGGGACTAGCGCATTAGAGACCCAGTACTTC.